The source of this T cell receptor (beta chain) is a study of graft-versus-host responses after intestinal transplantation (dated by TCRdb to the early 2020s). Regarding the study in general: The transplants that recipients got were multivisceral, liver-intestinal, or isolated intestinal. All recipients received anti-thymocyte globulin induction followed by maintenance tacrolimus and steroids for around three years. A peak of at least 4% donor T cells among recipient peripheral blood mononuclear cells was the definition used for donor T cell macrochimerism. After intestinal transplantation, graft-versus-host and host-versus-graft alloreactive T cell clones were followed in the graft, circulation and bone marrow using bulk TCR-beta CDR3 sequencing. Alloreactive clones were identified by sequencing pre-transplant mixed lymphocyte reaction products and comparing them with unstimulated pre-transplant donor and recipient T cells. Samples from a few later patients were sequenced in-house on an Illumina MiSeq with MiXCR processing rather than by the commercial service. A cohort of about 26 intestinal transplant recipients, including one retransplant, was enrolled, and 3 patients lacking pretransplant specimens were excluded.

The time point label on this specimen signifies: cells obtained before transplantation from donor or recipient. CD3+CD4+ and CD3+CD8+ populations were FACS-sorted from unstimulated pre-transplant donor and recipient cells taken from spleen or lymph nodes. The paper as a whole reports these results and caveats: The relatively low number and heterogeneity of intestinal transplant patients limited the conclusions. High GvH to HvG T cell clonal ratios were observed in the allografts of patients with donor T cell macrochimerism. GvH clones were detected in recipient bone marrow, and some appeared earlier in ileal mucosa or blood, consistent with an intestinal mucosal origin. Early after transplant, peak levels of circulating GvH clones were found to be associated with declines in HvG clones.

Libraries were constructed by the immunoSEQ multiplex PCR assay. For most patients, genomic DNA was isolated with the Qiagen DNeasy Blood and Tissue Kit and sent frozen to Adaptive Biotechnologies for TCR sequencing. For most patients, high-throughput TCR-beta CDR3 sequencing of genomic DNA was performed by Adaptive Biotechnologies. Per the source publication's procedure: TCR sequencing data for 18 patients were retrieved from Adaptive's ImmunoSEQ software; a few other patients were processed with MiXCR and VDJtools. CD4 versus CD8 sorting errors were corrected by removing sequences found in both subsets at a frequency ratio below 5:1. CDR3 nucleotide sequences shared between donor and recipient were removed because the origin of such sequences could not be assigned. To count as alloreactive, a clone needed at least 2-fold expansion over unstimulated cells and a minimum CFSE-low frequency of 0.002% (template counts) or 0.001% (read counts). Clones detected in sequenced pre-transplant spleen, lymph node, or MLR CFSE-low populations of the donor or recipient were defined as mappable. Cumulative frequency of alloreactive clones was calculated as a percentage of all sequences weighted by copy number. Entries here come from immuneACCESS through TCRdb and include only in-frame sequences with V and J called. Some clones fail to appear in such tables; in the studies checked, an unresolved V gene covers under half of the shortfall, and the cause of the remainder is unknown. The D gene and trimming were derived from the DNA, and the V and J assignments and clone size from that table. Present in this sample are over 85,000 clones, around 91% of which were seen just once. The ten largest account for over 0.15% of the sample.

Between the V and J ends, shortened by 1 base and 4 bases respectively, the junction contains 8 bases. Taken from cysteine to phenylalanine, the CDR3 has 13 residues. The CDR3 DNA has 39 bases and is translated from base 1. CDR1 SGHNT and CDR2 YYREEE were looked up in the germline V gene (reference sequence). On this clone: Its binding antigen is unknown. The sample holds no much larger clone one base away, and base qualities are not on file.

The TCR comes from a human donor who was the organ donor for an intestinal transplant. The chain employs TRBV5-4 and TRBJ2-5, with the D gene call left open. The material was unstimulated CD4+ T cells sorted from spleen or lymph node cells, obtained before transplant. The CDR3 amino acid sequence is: CASSLYSLETQYF. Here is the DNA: TGTGCCAGCAGCTTGTATTCTCTAGAGACCCAGTACTTC.